Below, one T cell receptor (beta chain) is given with its context. What it binds is unknown. The sample belongs to a study of cytomegalovirus exposure and HLA in healthy donors. Study background: Out of 300 to 500 genotyped donors, approximately 84% belonged to the Caucasian-associated ancestry cluster.

Study-wide results and caveats: Earlier analysis yielded a pattern in which most TCR beta V segments were productive about 90% or about 30% of the time.

PCR was performed using 60 Vbeta and 13 Jbeta primers. Assay: immunoSEQ multiplex PCR; the TCRdb copy retains only in-frame clones and omits some. The sample lists about 300,000 clones, about nine tenths seen once, with less than 4.5% in the top ten. This CDR3 contains 14 residues. V was pared by 6 bases and J by 8 bases, with 4 bases of the junction left unmatched. Germline lookup yields CDR1 MDHEN and CDR2 SYDVKM. The rearrangement joins TRBV28 to TRBJ2-1, with 13 positions matching TRBD2. Sequences were obtained from PBMCs. The clonotype originates from a man in his forties in good health and CMV-seropositive. CDR3 DNA sequence: TGTGCCAGCAGCTTTGGACTAGCGGGAGATGAGCAGTTCTTC. Translated: CASSFGLAGDEQFF.